This TCR beta chain was documented in a study of shared clonotypes between healthy human individuals. About the study: The cohort had a couple of women and a few men, ages 18 to 49. CD8 memory received one plate per donor, CD8 naive two, CD4 memory three and CD4 naive three.

This clone appeared a single time. The germline V gene encodes CDR1 SEHNR and CDR2 FQNEAQ (reference sequence). There are 16 residues in the CDR3. V was pared by 5 bases and J by 2 bases, with 15 bases between. A CD45RA-negative memory subset and a CD45RA+ naive subset were separated from the CD4+ cells. Here immunoSEQ multiplex PCR was the method, and the copy in TCRdb shows in-frame clones only, minus some. The sample has millions of clones; approximately 95% are singletons. This sequence was found in a man aged 18 to 35 in good health. Some clones in this sample may be carry-over from other donors' samples. Sequenced sample: naive CD4+ T cells from PBMCs. The subset denotes: CD45RA+ positively selected. The chain recombines TRBV7-9 with TRBJ1-4; no clear D gene. CDR3 nucleotides: TGTGCCAGCAGCGATAGGGTTGCAGTGACTAATGAAAAACTGTTTTTT. Amino acid sequence: CASSDRVAVTNEKLFF.